This T cell receptor (beta chain) appears in the sequencing data of a study of patients and donors after allogeneic stem cell transplantation. There are a few counts of this clonotype. MiXCR was run by TCRdb on the RT-PCR reads, yielding one entry per CDR3 protein. This table has 900,000 to 1,000,000 distinct CDR3 sequences, about 20% appearing once. V lost 5 bases and J lost 5, with 15 bases in between. The CDR3 loop spans 14 amino acids. Sequenced: blood, either unsorted or a sorted T cell fraction (not recorded which). The rearrangement joins TRBV12-3 or TRBV12-4 to TRBJ1-1, with D perhaps TRBD1 (5 bases). The origin of this receptor is a human donor who was either an allogeneic HSCT recipient or a stem cell or donor lymphocyte infusion donor (not recorded which). It is not recorded whose cells these are; they may come from a transplant donor. The CDR3 region has the DNA TGTGCCAGCAGTCCTGGGGGGGGGATAACTGAAGCTTTCTTT. Translating it yields CASSPGGGITEAFF.